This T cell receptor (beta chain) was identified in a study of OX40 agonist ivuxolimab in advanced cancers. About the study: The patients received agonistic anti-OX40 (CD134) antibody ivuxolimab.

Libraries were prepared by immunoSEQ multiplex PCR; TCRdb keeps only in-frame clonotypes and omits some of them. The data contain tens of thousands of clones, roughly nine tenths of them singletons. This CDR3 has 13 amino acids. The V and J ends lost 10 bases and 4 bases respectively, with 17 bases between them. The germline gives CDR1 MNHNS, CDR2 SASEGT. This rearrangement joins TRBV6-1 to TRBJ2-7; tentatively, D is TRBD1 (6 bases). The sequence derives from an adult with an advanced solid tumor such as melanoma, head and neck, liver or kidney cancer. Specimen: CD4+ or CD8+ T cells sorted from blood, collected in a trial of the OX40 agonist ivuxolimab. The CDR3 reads CAILQGSAYEQYF. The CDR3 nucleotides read TGTGCCATACTACAGGGTAGCGCATACGAGCAGTACTTC.